This T cell receptor (beta chain) was observed in a study of shared clonotypes between healthy human individuals. Findings and limits, study-wide: Naive CD4 clonotypes overlapped across several donors at approximately 5.3%. The study generally estimated greater richness for naive than memory subsets.

Note on this clone: Its antigen remains unidentified.

The germline V gene encodes CDR1 LNHDA and CDR2 SQIVND (reference sequence). The CDR3 consists of 18 residues. The V and J ends lost 5 bases and 2 bases respectively, with 19 bases between them. Sequencing used immunoSEQ multiplex PCR; TCRdb keeps in-frame clones, though not all of them. The sample lists 2 million to 2.5 million clones, approximately 95% seen once, with 0.3% to 0.4% in the top ten. Splitting of CD4+ cells produced CD45RA+ naive and CD45RA-negative memory subsets. The rearrangement joins TRBV19 to TRBJ2-6; D is ambiguous. The TCR was taken from a man younger than 35 in good health. Some clones in this sample may be carry-over from other donors' samples. Source material: naive CD4+ T cells from PBMCs. The subset was: CD45RA+ positively selected. DNA of the CDR3: TGTGCCAGTAGTCCTCTGGGCAGTATGAGTACTGGGGCCAACGTCCTGACTTTC. Protein product: CASSPLGSMSTGANVLTF. Full variable domain (outside the CDR3, taken from reference TRBV19 and TRBJ2-6): DGGITQSPKYLFRKEGQNVTLSCEQNLNHDAMYWYRQDPGQGLRLIYYSQIVNDFQKGDIAEGYSVSREKKESFPLTVTSAQKNPTAFYLCASSPLGSMSTGANVLTFGAGSRLTVL.